Shown below are 26 T cell receptor beta chains from a single sample sequenced in a study of beta chain features in type 1 diabetes. The whole isolated RNA underwent reverse transcription, so sequencing captured expressed TCRB transcripts. Only in-frame clones appear in the TCRdb table, and some are missing; sequencing was by immunoSEQ multiplex PCR. The data contain about 620,000 clones, around 15% of them singletons. Sequencing was performed on naive CD4+ T cells from blood. Receptor source: a young man in good health.

This chain's CDR3 is CASSPRPGLGYEQYF. In DNA form, the CDR3 reads TGTGCCAGCTCACCAAGGCCGGGACTAGGGTACGAGCAGTACTTC. The V gene is TRBV18, the J gene TRBJ2-7; 8 nucleotides align to TRBD2. This CDR3 contains 15 residues. Germline CDR1 KGHSH, CDR2 LQKENI. V lost 2 bases to trimming and J lost 4 bases; unmatched junction nucleotides: 7.

This clone was counted between two and nine times. The same CDR3 arises from other DNA sequences in this sample as well. V and J are TRBV7-8 and TRBJ2-4; 8 bases agree with TRBD2. The CDR3 sequence is 15 residues long. Germline loops: CDR1 SGHVS, CDR2 FQNEAQ. The trim removed 8 bases at V and 0 bases at J, leaving 6 bases unmatched. In DNA form, the CDR3 reads TGTGCCAGCTCGAGCGGGGGACTAGCCAAAAACATTCAGTACTTC. This translates into CASSSGGLAKNIQYF. Filled out from reference TRBV7-8 and TRBJ2-4, the complete variable domain reads GAGVSQSPRYKVAKRGQDVALRCDPISGHVSLFWYQQALGQGPEFLTYFQNEAQLDKSGLPSDRFFAERPEGSVSTLKIQRTQQEDSAVYLCASSSGGLAKNIQYFGAGTRLSVL.

This chain joins TRBV28 and TRBJ1-5, with 9 bases fitting TRBD1. Germline CDR1 is MDHEN and CDR2 is SYDVKM. The CDR3 loop spans 17 amino acids. J gave up 1 base and V 2 bases, and 6 bases lay outside the gene matches. CDR3 nucleotide sequence: TGTGCCAGCAGTTTAACATACAGGGGGCCCAGCAATCAGCCCCAGCATTTT. Protein sequence: CASSLTYRGPSNQPQHF. Supplemented by reference TRBV28 and TRBJ1-5, the full variable domain reads DVKVTQSSRYLVKRTGEKVFLECVQDMDHENMFWYRQDPGLGLRLIYFSYDVKMKEKGDIPEGYSVSREKKERFSLILESASTNQTSMYLCASSLTYRGPSNQPQHFGDGTRLSIL.

This clone has a handful of counts. The chain is built from TRBV5-1 and TRBJ2-3; 12 bases map to TRBD2. V gave up 3 bases and J gave up 1 base; unmatched junction bases: 6. Germline-derived CDR1 and CDR2 are SGHRS and YFSETQ. The CDR3 sequence is 17 residues long. The CDR3 sequence is CASSWLAGGHRTDTQYF. In DNA form, the CDR3 reads TGCGCCAGCAGCTGGCTAGCGGGGGGGCACCGCACAGATACGCAGTATTTT.

This clone has more than one count but fewer than ten. J is TRBJ2-3 and V is TRBV9; D is ambiguous. Per germline, CDR1 SGDLS and CDR2 YYNGEE. This CDR3 has 13 residues. Trimming pared 4 bases from V and 2 bases from J, leaving 8 bases between. This CDR3 is CASSLVITDTQYF. The CDR3 region has the DNA TGTGCCAGCAGCTTAGTCATCACAGATACGCAGTATTTT. The whole variable domain, remainder taken from reference TRBV9 and TRBJ2-3, is DSGVTQTPKHLITATGQRVTLRCSPRSGDLSVYWYQQSLDQGLQFLIQYYNGEERAKGNILERFSAQQFPDLHSELNLSSLELGDSALYFCASSLVITDTQYFGPGTRLTVL.

This clone was seen a handful of times. The chain links TRBV9 to TRBJ2-3, with D maybe TRBD1 (5 bases). V was trimmed by 3 bases and J by 6 bases, leaving 17 bases between them. CDR3 length: 15 amino acids. Per the germline V gene, CDR1 is SGDLS and CDR2 is YYNGEE. CDR3 protein: CASSGGQGRGDTQYF. CDR3 nucleotide sequence: TGTGCCAGCAGCGGGGGCCAGGGCCGAGGCGATACGCAGTATTTT.

V usage is TRBV5-4 and J usage is TRBJ2-7, with a possible D match to TRBD1 (6 bases). Germline loops: CDR1 SGHNT, CDR2 YYREEE (reference sequence). Trimming cost V 3 bases and J 0 bases, with 22 bases left between them. CDR3 length: 18 residues. The CDR3 coding sequence is TGTGCCAGCAGCTCACTTGACACCAGACAGGAAGACTCCTACGAGCAGTACTTC. Protein product: CASSSLDTRQEDSYEQYF.

The chain is built from TRBV20-1 and TRBJ1-2; unclear D gene. Trimming cost V 8 bases and J 5 bases, with 9 bases left between them. Germline V gene lookup returns CDR1 DFQATT and CDR2 SNEGSKA (reference sequence). This CDR3 has 10 residues. The CDR3 protein is CSWLGYGYTF. The CDR3 coding sequence is TGCAGTTGGTTGGGGTATGGCTACACCTTC.

The chain combines TRBV15 with TRBJ2-3, with D possibly matching TRBD2 (5 bases). The CDR3 is 17 amino acids. CDR1 and CDR2 from the germline V gene are LNHNV and YYDKDF (reference sequence). V was trimmed by 3 bases and J by 2 bases, leaving 18 bases between them. The CDR3 DNA reads TGTGCCACCAGCAGCGCCTTTGGAGGCAGCACCACAGATACGCAGTATTTT. This translates into CATSSAFGGSTTDTQYF.

With regard to this clone: A junction end diverges from the germline sequence, so it may reflect a read error. The V and J genes are TRBV29-1 and TRBJ2-5; no reliable D call. Judging by the DNA end, TRBJ2-7 fits better; the J call may be wrong. This CDR3 is 13 amino acids long. Germline V CDR1 and CDR2: SQVTM, ANQGSEA. The CDR3 sequence is CSVAGGFSSEQYF. Written as DNA, the CDR3 is TGCAGCGTTGCTGGCGGTTTCTCCTCCGAGCAGTACTTC.

This clone turned up a few times. The chain employs TRBV7-2 and TRBJ2-1; no firm D call. Trimming left V 5 bases short and J 10 bases short, with 15 bases between. This CDR3 comprises 13 residues. CDR1 and CDR2 from the germline V gene are SGHTA and FQGNSA. This CDR3 reads CASSRILPVEQFF. The DNA for the CDR3 is TGTGCCAGCAGCCGGATACTGCCGGTCGAGCAGTTCTTC.

This clone appeared a single time. The chain combines TRBV19 with TRBJ2-1; 8 bases map to TRBD1. With 0 bases clipped from V and 12 bases from J, the junction kept 10 bases outside the gene matches. The CDR3 sequence is 15 residues long. CDR1 is LNHDA and CDR2 is SQIVND in the germline V gene (reference sequence). Written as DNA, the CDR3 is TGTGCCAGTAGTATAGATCGACAGGGGATAATGGGGCAGTTCTTC. This encodes CASSIDRQGIMGQFF.

This clone turned up a few times. The chain has TRBV7-8 and TRBJ2-7, with TRBD1 matching over 8 bases. Germline V gene data show CDR1 as SGHVS and CDR2 as FQNEAQ. The CDR3 runs to 13 residues. Losses at the gene ends were 5 bases for V and 5 bases for J; bases not matched to a gene: 5. Here the CDR3 reads CASSPTGVNEQYF. The CDR3 region has the DNA TGTGCCAGCAGCCCGACAGGGGTCAACGAGCAGTACTTC. Combining the CDR3 with reference TRBV7-8 and TRBJ2-7 gives the whole variable domain GAGVSQSPRYKVAKRGQDVALRCDPISGHVSLFWYQQALGQGPEFLTYFQNEAQLDKSGLPSDRFFAERPEGSVSTLKIQRTQQEDSAVYLCASSPTGVNEQYFGPGTRLTVT.

This clone was seen a handful of times. This sequence joins TRBV7-8 and TRBJ1-5, with a possible D match to TRBD1 (6 bases). Germline V gives CDR1 SGHVS, CDR2 FQNEAQ. The CDR3 spans 13 residues. The ends were cut back, 6 bases at V and 7 bases at J, with 13 bases in the middle. The CDR3 loop reads CASSSRGNQPQHF. The CDR3 DNA reads TGTGCCAGCAGTTCAAGGGGGAACCAGCCCCAGCATTTT.

This clone showed up just a few times. The chain couples TRBV4-3 to TRBJ1-2; 8 nucleotides line up with TRBD1. CDR3 size: 15 residues. Unmatched junction bases numbered 5, after V lost 1 base and J lost 4 bases. Looked up from germline, CDR1 is LGHNA and CDR2 is YSLEER. The CDR3 spells CASSQGGQGTYGYTF. The DNA of the CDR3 is TGCGCCAGCAGCCAAGGTGGACAGGGAACCTATGGCTACACCTTC.

The J gene is TRBJ2-5, the V gene TRBV21-1. TRBV21-1 is classified as a pseudogene. This CDR3 spans 16 amino acids. DNA of the CDR3: TGTGCCAGCAGCAAAGCGCTAAGACGGCCGGCCGAGACCCAGTACTTC. Residues: CASSKALRRPAETQYF.

The CDR3 DNA follows: TGTGCCAGCGGTCAGGGGCTGGCAACTAATGAAAAACTGTTTTTT. Its protein product is CASGQGLATNEKLFF. The chain couples TRBV2 to TRBJ1-4; perhaps TRBD1 as D (6 bases). V was trimmed by 8 bases and J by 0 bases, leaving 13 bases between them. CDR3 size: 15 residues. The germline V gene has CDR1 SNHLY and CDR2 FYNNEI. Variable domain in full (rest from reference TRBV2 and TRBJ1-4): EPEVTQTPSHQVTQMGQEVILRCVPISNHLYFYWYRQILGQKVEFLVSFYNNEISEKSEIFDDQFSVERPDGSNFTLKIRSTKLEDSAMYFCASGQGLATNEKLFFGSGTQLSVL.

This rearrangement joins TRBV27 to TRBJ2-1; 11 bases map to TRBD2. The CDR3 sequence is 18 residues long. Unmatched junction bases numbered 8, after V lost 3 bases and J lost 1 base. CDR1 and CDR2 (germline): MNHEY, SMNVEV (reference sequence). This chain's CDR3 is CASSFGTSGKMSYNEQFF. DNA for the CDR3: TGTGCCAGCAGTTTCGGGACTAGCGGAAAGATGTCCTACAATGAGCAGTTCTTC.

This chain links TRBV19 with TRBJ1-5, with D possibly being TRBD1 (6 bases). Between the trimmed V and J ends, which lost 8 bases and 2 bases, there was a span of 16 bases. Germline values: CDR1 LNHDA, CDR2 SQIVND (reference sequence). The CDR3 contains 15 residues. The CDR3 sequence is CASGPRGPGNQPQHF. The CDR3 coding sequence is TGTGCCAGTGGGCCTCGGGGGCCGGGCAATCAGCCCCAGCATTTT.

V and J are TRBV30 and TRBJ1-4; D possibly corresponds to TRBD1 (6 bases). Trimming cost V 1 base and J 7 bases, with 16 bases left between them. Germline CDR1 reads GTSNPN; CDR2 reads SVGIG (reference sequence). The CDR3 runs to 15 residues. CDR3 protein: CAWSGSRTAIEKLFF. The CDR3 DNA reads TGTGCCTGGAGTGGCAGCCGGACAGCAATTGAAAAACTGTTTTTT. Drawing the rest from reference TRBV30 and TRBJ1-4, the complete variable domain is SQTIHQWPATLVQPVGSPLSLECTVEGTSNPNLYWYRQAAGRGLQLLFYSVGIGQISSEVPQNLSASRPQDRQFILSSKKLLLSDSGFYLCAWSGSRTAIEKLFFGSGTQLSVL.

This clone occurred a few times. In the same sample, other DNA sequences code for this CDR3. The genes are TRBV7-2 and TRBJ2-3; 10 bases match TRBD2. The CDR3 is made up of 16 amino acids. Germline CDR1 is SGHTA and CDR2 is FQGNSA. Unmatched junction bases numbered 2, after V lost 1 base and J lost 1 base. CDR3 region: CASSLGGLAGTDTQYF. The DNA of the CDR3 is TGTGCCAGCAGCTTAGGCGGACTAGCGGGCACAGATACGCAGTATTTT.

This clone was detected a few times. This chain uses TRBV18 with TRBJ2-7; the match to TRBD1 covers 9 bases. CDR3 size: 15 residues. J gave up 5 bases and V 1 base, and 6 bases lay outside the gene matches. Per the germline V gene, CDR1 is KGHSH and CDR2 is LQKENI. The CDR3 sequence is CASSPLTGGSHEQYF. The CDR3, as DNA: TGTGCCAGCTCACCACTGACAGGGGGGAGCCACGAGCAGTACTTC.

This clone appeared a few times. V is TRBV7-9 and J is TRBJ1-5; tentatively, D is TRBD1 (5 bases). The CDR3 spans 15 residues. The V and J ends lost 5 bases and 9 bases respectively, with 20 bases between them. The germline V gene encodes CDR1 SEHNR and CDR2 FQNEAQ (reference sequence). The CDR3: CASSPSGTAERPQHF. Here the CDR3 DNA reads TGTGCCAGCAGCCCCAGTGGGACGGCCGAAAGGCCCCAGCATTTT.

This clone was detected only a few times. The chain employs TRBV7-9 and TRBJ2-2; D may be TRBD1 (7 bases). V was pared by 7 bases and J by 7 bases, with 16 bases between. Germline V gene lookup returns CDR1 SEHNR and CDR2 FQNEAQ (reference sequence). The CDR3 is 14 residues long. CDR3 sequence (DNA): TGTGCCAGCACCAGTCCAGGGGGGATCGGGGAGCTGTTTTTT. Amino acids: CASTSPGGIGELFF.

Concerning this clone: One junction end does not reproduce the germline sequence, and a read error may be involved. This chain connects TRBV7-2 to TRBJ2-2; TRBD2 aligns across 7 bases. The CDR3 length is 16 residues. Germline values: CDR1 SGHTA, CDR2 FQGNSA. CDR3: CASSLAVRAGSGKLFF. The CDR3 DNA is TGTGCCAGCAGCTTAGCCGTAAGAGCGGGATCCGGGAAGCTGTTTTTT. Drawing the rest from reference TRBV7-2 and TRBJ2-2, the complete variable domain is GAGVSQSPSNKVTEKGKDVELRCDPISGHTALYWYRQSLGQGLEFLIYFQGNSAPDKSGLPSDRFSAERTGGSVSTLTIQRTQQEDSAVYLCASSLAVRAGSGKLFFGEGSRLTVL.

The chain has TRBV19 and TRBJ2-7; 8 bases fit TRBD1. Germline V CDR1 and CDR2: LNHDA, SQIVND (reference sequence). This CDR3 is built from 15 residues. The V and J ends lost 1 base and 1 base, in that order; junction bases with no gene match: 3. CDR3 residues: CASSIGGTGSYEQYF. CDR3 DNA sequence: TGTGCCAGTAGTATAGGTGGGACAGGTTCCTACGAGCAGTACTTC.